The rows below give T cell receptor beta chains drawn from one sample of a study of blood T cell repertoires in COVID-19. The protocol was immunoSEQ multiplex PCR, while the TCRdb copy is restricted to in-frame clones and leaves out a portion. Among around 63,000 clones listed, 84% were seen once. Specimen: peripheral blood. The receptor set was obtained from a man aged 55 to 70 with COVID-19, enrolled during active disease. The CDR3 runs from the conserved cysteine through the conserved F or W. A D gene is named only where the DNA matches it firmly. The listing skips clone size in some rows; elsewhere it reads once, few, many or a size class.

J	size	D	V	DNA	CDR3
TRBJ2-5	few	NA	TRBV29-1	TGCAGCGTTGAAAAACTCCAAGAGACCCAGTACTTC	CSVEKLQETQYF
TRBJ1-1	NA	NA	TRBV11-3	TGTGCCAGCAGCTCTCGCCGGGACGGGAGCGAAGCTTTCTTT	CASSSRRDGSEAFF
TRBJ2-3	NA	TRBD1	TRBV28	TGTGCCAGCAGAGGAGACAGGGGTCCAGATACGCAGTATTTT	CASRGDRGPDTQYF
TRBJ2-1	few	TRBD1	TRBV24-1	TGTGCCACCAGTGACCCGGACAGGGCCTATGAGCAGTTCTTC	CATSDPDRAYEQFF
TRBJ2-7	NA	NA	TRBV9	TGTGCCAGCAGCCCCCTGGGGGCCGGTAGCTCCTACGAGCAGTACTTC	CASSPLGAGSSYEQYF
TRBJ1-5	NA	NA	TRBV24-1	TGTGCCACCGGGGGGAATAGCAATCAGCCCCAGCATTTT	CATGGNSNQPQHF
TRBJ1-6	NA	TRBD1	TRBV9	TGTGCCAGCAGCATCGGGACAGATGGATTTTCACCCCTCCACTTT	CASSIGTDGFSPLHF
TRBJ1-1	NA	TRBD1	TRBV6-1	TGTGCCAGCAGTGAACAGGGGGCTGACACTGAAGCTTTCTTT	CASSEQGADTEAFF
TRBJ1-4	NA	NA	TRBV28	TGTGCCAGCAGTTTACTGCCAGGGGCGGGTGAAAAACTGTTTTTT	CASSLLPGAGEKLFF
TRBJ2-5	NA	TRBD2	TRBV27	TGTGCCAGCAGTTATAGCGGGCGGCAAGAGACCCAGTACTTC	CASSYSGRQETQYF
TRBJ2-1	medium-sized	TRBD2	TRBV5-4	TGTGCCAGCAGCTTGTCACTAGCGGGAGTCGATGAGCAGTTCTTC	CASSLSLAGVDEQFF
TRBJ1-1	NA	NA	TRBV21-1	TGTGCCAGCAGGGTGTGCGGGGAAGGAACCACTGAAGCTTTCTTT	CASRVCGEGTTEAFF
TRBJ2-7	NA	NA	TRBV7-9	TGTGCCAGCAGCTCTCTTATGCGGACAGACGAGCAGTACTTC	CASSSLMRTDEQYF
TRBJ2-7	NA	TRBD1	TRBV6-6	TGTGCCAGCAGTCGGGGACAGGGGCCGCGCTACGAGCAGTACTTC	CASSRGQGPRYEQYF
TRBJ2-2	once	NA	TRBV5-5	TGTGCCAGCAGCTTGGTACGGGGGGCGCACACCGGGGAGCTGTTTTTT	CASSLVRGAHTGELFF
TRBJ2-3	NA	NA	TRBV3-1/TRBV3-2	TGTGCCAGCAGCCCACGGACTAGCACAGATACGCAGTATTTT	CASSPRTSTDTQYF